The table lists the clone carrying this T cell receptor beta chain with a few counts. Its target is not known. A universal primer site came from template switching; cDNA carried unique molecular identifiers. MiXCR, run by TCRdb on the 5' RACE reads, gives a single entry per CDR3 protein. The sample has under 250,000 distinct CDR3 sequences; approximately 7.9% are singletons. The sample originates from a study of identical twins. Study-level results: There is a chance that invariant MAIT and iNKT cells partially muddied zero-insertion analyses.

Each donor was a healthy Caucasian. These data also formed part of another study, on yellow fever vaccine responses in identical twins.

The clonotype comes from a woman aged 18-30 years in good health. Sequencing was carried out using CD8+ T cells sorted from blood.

The CDR3 sequence: CASSLGVAYEQYV. In DNA form, the CDR3 reads TGTGCCAGCAGCTTAGGGGTCGCGTACGAGCAGTACGTC. V is TRBV11-2 and J is TRBJ2-7; no clear D. The CDR3 has 13 residues. Germline CDR1 is SGHAT and CDR2 is FQNNGV. Trimming left V 1 base short and J 4 bases short, with 8 bases between.